A selection of T cell receptor beta chains follows, all from one sample in a study of monozygotic twins with inflammatory bowel disease. With the 5' RACE reads reprocessed, TCRdb shows one record per CDR3 protein and no DNA. The sample table sets out approximately 380,000 distinct CDR3 sequences. Specimen: blood. These receptors were collected from a human donor with ulcerative colitis or Crohn's disease, or a healthy co-twin of an affected twin (not recorded which). Each CDR3 is given with its conserved first and last residue. Fields, in order: V gene, J gene, CDR3 protein.

TRBV10-2	TRBJ1-5	CASSRDRGLGQPQHF
TRBV18	TRBJ2-5	CASSPLTSAVETQYF
TRBV15	TRBJ1-4	CATSRDSNEKLFF
TRBV4-2	TRBJ2-5	CASSLRAGGRETQYF
TRBV7-2	TRBJ1-2	CASSKTTGQGTDGYTF
TRBV19	TRBJ2-1	CASTKAGTSGDVGEQFF
TRBV5-1	TRBJ2-5	CASSLEGGLPETQYF
TRBV7-2	TRBJ1-5	CASSTGTGGPARPQHF
TRBV20-1	TRBJ1-4	CSARVAGGEKLFF
TRBV12-3/TRBV12-4	TRBJ1-1	CASRYLLSGNTEAFF
TRBV2	TRBJ1-1	CASSVEKIGNTEAFF
TRBV4-2	TRBJ1-2	CASSQDNRQAPNYGYTF
TRBV11-2	TRBJ1-2	CASSLVGSPPESHYGYTF
TRBV12-3/TRBV12-4	TRBJ1-2	CASSVPGESGYTF
TRBV9	TRBJ2-1	CASSVEWWRGGYNEQFF
TRBV3-1	TRBJ2-2	CASSQDRVRGRANTGELFF
TRBV6-2/TRBV6-3	TRBJ2-2	CASSYEVGSGDTNTGELFF
TRBV7-2	TRBJ1-2	CASSLGLTGSDYGYTF
TRBV6-1	TRBJ2-7	CASTGTSAYEQYF
TRBV27	TRBJ2-2	CASSLIRSGTSRFALSGELFF
TRBV6-2/TRBV6-3	TRBJ1-1	CASSYSAGRAFF
TRBV5-1	TRBJ2-5	CASSLGTSGDSETQYF
TRBV5-6	TRBJ1-2	CASSQDRLYGYTF
TRBV6-5	TRBJ1-3	CASSYSDRAISGNTIYF
TRBV6-5	TRBJ2-2	CASSYSMPTGELFF
TRBV7-2	TRBJ2-7	CASRSGLGGYEQYF
TRBV5-1	TRBJ1-5	CASSLDGEQPQHF
TRBV20-1	TRBJ2-1	CSARSEESYNEQFF
TRBV5-1	TRBJ2-1	CASSSTGTTYNEQFF
TRBV4-3	TRBJ2-7	CASSRSPVPSGGGYEQYF
TRBV20-1	TRBJ1-2	CSARLRDQGSPF
TRBV20-1	TRBJ2-7	CSASRQGSYEQYF
TRBV24-1	TRBJ2-2	CATSKIDGGELFF
TRBV12-3/TRBV12-4	TRBJ1-5	CASDGSSGLPQHF
TRBV5-5	TRBJ1-5	CASSFTFRVPNQPQHF
TRBV27	TRBJ1-1	CASSFAGQRNTEAFF